These T cell receptor beta chains were read from a single sample in a study of breast tumors, draining lymph nodes, adjacent tissues. TCRdb re-called the multiplex PCR reads with MiXCR, one entry per CDR3 protein. The table shows about 130,000 distinct CDR3 sequences, with 21% occurring only once. The sequenced sample was axillary lymph node tissue. The receptors shown here come from a female donor with breast cancer. Some clones in this sample may be carry-over from other donors' samples. The CDR3 runs from the conserved cysteine through the conserved F or W. Each record gives: D gene, J gene, V gene, clone size, CDR3 protein, CDR3 DNA. D genes are given only for firm matches. Size is omitted from some rows. Given values are once, few, many or a class for expanded clones.

d_call: NA
j_call: TRBJ2-3
v_call: TRBV28
clone_size: few
cdr3_aa: CASSFGGNAVDTQYF
cdr3_nt: TGTGCCAGCAGTTTTGGCGGGAACGCGGTAGATACGCAGTATTTT

d_call: NA
j_call: TRBJ2-3
v_call: TRBV7-8
clone_size: many
cdr3_aa: CASSTRGDPVAATDTQYF
cdr3_nt: TGTGCCAGCAGCACCCGGGGAGATCCGGTGGCCGCCACAGATACGCAGTATTTT

d_call: NA
j_call: TRBJ2-3
v_call: TRBV28
clone_size: many
cdr3_aa: CASSYQRYADTQYF
cdr3_nt: TGTGCCAGCAGTTACCAAAGGTATGCGGATACGCAGTATTTT

d_call: NA
j_call: TRBJ2-2
v_call: TRBV3-1
clone_size: NA
cdr3_aa: CASSPPGQGVAGLPGELFF
cdr3_nt: TGTGCCAGCAGTCCCCCGGGGCAGGGGGTAGCGGGATTGCCCGGGGAGCTGTTTTTT

d_call: TRBD1
j_call: TRBJ1-3
v_call: TRBV7-2
clone_size: many
cdr3_aa: CASSFSPGDRVGNTIYF
cdr3_nt: TGTGCCAGCAGCTTCTCCCCCGGGGACAGGGTCGGAAACACCATATATTTT

d_call: NA
j_call: TRBJ1-2
v_call: TRBV5-5
clone_size: many
cdr3_aa: CASSLEEGYTF
cdr3_nt: TGTGCCAGCAGCTTGGAAGAAGGCTACACCTTC

d_call: NA
j_call: TRBJ1-2
v_call: TRBV7-9
clone_size: many
cdr3_aa: CASSRRSGYGYTF
cdr3_nt: TGTGCCAGCTCCCGTAGGAGCGGATATGGCTACACCTTC

d_call: NA
j_call: TRBJ2-7
v_call: TRBV20-1
clone_size: many
cdr3_aa: CSGAGKLEEQYF
cdr3_nt: TGCAGTGGGGCGGGAAAGCTAGAAGAGCAGTACTTC

d_call: TRBD1
j_call: TRBJ1-2
v_call: TRBV6-4
clone_size: many
cdr3_aa: CASIRQGGPYYGYTF
cdr3_nt: TGTGCCAGCATAAGGCAAGGGGGCCCTTACTATGGCTACACCTTC

d_call: NA
j_call: TRBJ2-7
v_call: TRBV28
clone_size: few
cdr3_aa: CASSFMTTSYEQYF
cdr3_nt: TGTGCCAGCAGTTTCATGACGACATCCTACGAGCAGTACTTC

d_call: TRBD2
j_call: TRBJ2-7
v_call: TRBV20-1
clone_size: many
cdr3_aa: CSARGLAVYEQYF
cdr3_nt: TGCAGTGCGAGGGGACTAGCGGTATACGAGCAGTACTTC

d_call: NA
j_call: TRBJ1-2
v_call: TRBV27
clone_size: many
cdr3_aa: CASSFANSNYGYTF
cdr3_nt: TGTGCCAGCAGTTTTGCCAACAGTAACTATGGCTACACCTTC

d_call: NA
j_call: TRBJ1-2
v_call: TRBV19
clone_size: many
cdr3_aa: CASSSGRSNYGYTF
cdr3_nt: TGTGCCAGTAGTTCCGGACGGAGTAACTATGGCTACACCTTC

d_call: NA
j_call: TRBJ2-1
v_call: TRBV20-1
clone_size: many
cdr3_aa: CSARDGVGGRGGDEQFF
cdr3_nt: TGCAGTGCTAGAGATGGGGTCGGAGGGAGAGGGGGGGATGAGCAGTTCTTC

d_call: NA
j_call: TRBJ1-3
v_call: TRBV5-8
clone_size: many
cdr3_aa: CASSSPGGITGNTIYF
cdr3_nt: TGTGCCAGCAGCTCTCCGGGGGGGATTACTGGAAACACCATATATTTT